This T cell receptor (beta chain) was sequenced for a study of OX40 agonist ivuxolimab in advanced cancers. Method: immunoSEQ multiplex PCR; TCRdb's copy keeps in-frame clones and lacks some. This repertoire shows about 86,000 clones, around 90% found once; its top ten account for roughly 1.4%. Germline lookup yields CDR1 SGHRS and CDR2 YFSETQ. The CDR3 has 15 amino acids. Trimming cost V 6 bases and J 4 bases, with 16 bases left between them. The sample holds one count of this clone. The sequence was obtained from an adult with an advanced solid tumor such as melanoma, head and neck, liver or kidney cancer. Sequencing was performed on CD4+ or CD8+ T cells sorted from blood, taken in a trial of the OX40 agonist ivuxolimab. The rearrangement uses TRBV5-1 and TRBJ2-2, with D possibly being TRBD2 (5 bases). The DNA for the CDR3 is TGCGCCAGCACCCCAGACGGGATGAGCACCGGGGAGCTGTTTTTT. Translation gives CASTPDGMSTGELFF.